Shown below are 12 T cell receptor beta chains from a single sample sequenced in a study of blood T cell repertoires in COVID-19. Generated by immunoSEQ multiplex PCR, the TCRdb table keeps only in-frame clones and is missing some. The data hold around 30,000 clones, with 75% observed a single time. The source material was peripheral blood. These TCRs come from an elderly man with active or convalescent COVID-19.

This sequence joins TRBV5-1 and TRBJ1-2; D is perhaps TRBD1 (5 bases). This CDR3 contains 14 residues. Germline-derived CDR1 and CDR2 are SGHRS and YFSETQ. Trimming shortened V by 0 bases and J by 4 bases, and 10 bases separated the two germline ends. The CDR3 DNA reads as TGCGCCAGCAGCTTGGACGACAGCTCCTATGGCTACACCTTC. This codes for CASSLDDSSYGYTF.

J is TRBJ1-5 and V is TRBV19; D perhaps matches TRBD1 (5 bases). Germline-derived CDR1 and CDR2 are LNHDA and SQIVND (reference sequence). This CDR3 is 15 amino acids long. The V end was cut by 6 bases, the J end by 0 bases, with 12 bases between. This chain's CDR3 is CASSSRDSSNQPQHF. The CDR3 nucleotides are TGTGCCAGTAGCTCCAGGGATTCTAGCAATCAGCCCCAGCATTTT.

V and J are TRBV5-4 and TRBJ2-5, with 8 nucleotides matching TRBD2. There are 14 residues in the CDR3. V dropped 2 bases and J dropped 6; count of bases not matched to a gene: 6. CDR1 and CDR2 (germline): SGHNT, YYREEE (reference sequence). CDR3: CASSLLADSQTQYF. The CDR3 nucleotides are TGTGCCAGCAGCTTACTAGCGGACTCACAGACCCAGTACTTC.

The rearrangement joins TRBV7-6 to TRBJ1-2; 9 bases are shared with TRBD1. V was clipped by 2 bases and J by 7 bases; unmatched bases: 8. This CDR3 region has 15 residues. CDR1 is SGHVS, CDR2 FNYEAQ, per germline. CDR3 sequence (DNA): TGTGCCAGCAGCTTAATGGGACAGGGATCGGGTGGCTACACCTTC. Amino acid sequence: CASSLMGQGSGGYTF.

The rearrangement uses TRBV24-1 and TRBJ1-2; no clear D. This CDR3 region has 12 residues. The ends were cut back, 3 bases at V and 9 bases at J, with 10 bases in the middle. Germline CDR1 and CDR2: KGHDR and SFDVKD. This CDR3 reads CATSDTYASYTF. The CDR3 nucleotides read TGTGCCACCAGTGATACCTACGCAAGCTACACCTTC.

With regard to this clone: The junction does not match germline at one end; this may be a read error. The rearrangement uses TRBV19 and TRBJ1-5; D is possibly TRBD1 (5 bases). Germline loops: CDR1 LNHDA, CDR2 SQIVND (reference sequence). The CDR3 length is 15 residues. The CDR3 spells CASSLDRYSNQPQHF. CDR3 in DNA: TGTGCCAGTAGTCTAGACAGATATAGCAATCAGCCCCAGCATTTT.

The chain couples TRBV6-5 to TRBJ1-1; TRBD1 matches at 10 bases. The germline CDR1 and CDR2 sequences are MNHEY and SVGAGI. V lost 0 bases and J lost 5; bases outside the gene matches: 6. There are 16 residues in the CDR3. In DNA, the CDR3 is TGTGCCAGCAGTTACTCCGGACAGGGGGTGGGAACTGAAGCTTTCTTT. Protein sequence: CASSYSGQGVGTEAFF.

The chain employs TRBV7-9 and TRBJ1-1, with 7 nucleotides matching TRBD1. Per the germline V gene, CDR1 is SEHNR and CDR2 is FQNEAQ (reference sequence). V lost 6 bases, J lost 7 bases, and 8 bases stayed unmatched. The CDR3 is 13 residues long. The chain's CDR3 is CASRSEGAREAFF. CDR3 nucleotide sequence: TGTGCCAGCAGATCCGAGGGGGCTCGTGAAGCTTTCTTT.

This clone was recorded a few times. The chain uses TRBV24-1 and TRBJ2-7; 9 bases align to TRBD1. The V and J ends lost 4 bases and 8 bases, in that order; junction bases with no gene match: 5. Germline V lookup: CDR1 KGHDR, CDR2 SFDVKD. The CDR3 is made up of 13 amino acids. CDR3 bases: TGTGCCACCAGTGAGGACAGGGGCGGTAAGCAGTACTTC. It is translated as CATSEDRGGKQYF.

By share, this clone counts as medium-sized. The chain combines TRBV19 with TRBJ2-1, with 10 bases that match TRBD2. The CDR3 contains 17 residues. CDR1 and CDR2 from the germline V gene are LNHDA and SQIVND (reference sequence). V shed 5 bases, J shed 6 bases, and the junction held 13 bases outside the gene matches. CDR3 in amino acids: CASSLGLSGRFLNEQFF. The CDR3, as DNA: TGTGCCAGTAGTTTGGGCCTTAGCGGGAGGTTCCTCAATGAGCAGTTCTTC.

The V gene is TRBV5-1, the J gene TRBJ2-3; 9 nucleotides line up with TRBD2. The germline V gene has CDR1 SGHRS and CDR2 YFSETQ. Unmatched junction bases numbered 10, after V lost 6 bases and J lost 2 bases. The CDR3 has 16 amino acids. The CDR3 region is CASNSKAGGPTDTQYF. The CDR3 DNA reads TGCGCCAGCAACAGCAAAGCGGGAGGCCCCACAGATACGCAGTATTTT.

The chain is built from TRBV11-3 and TRBJ2-1, with TRBD2 identical over 10 bases. CDR3 size: 15 residues. The ends lost 3 bases at V and 8 bases at J; junction bases unmatched: 7. The germline CDR1 and CDR2 sequences are SGHNT and YENEEA. The CDR3 sequence is CASSFAAGTSDEQFF. In DNA form, the CDR3 reads TGTGCCAGCAGCTTTGCGGCAGGGACTAGCGATGAGCAGTTCTTC.